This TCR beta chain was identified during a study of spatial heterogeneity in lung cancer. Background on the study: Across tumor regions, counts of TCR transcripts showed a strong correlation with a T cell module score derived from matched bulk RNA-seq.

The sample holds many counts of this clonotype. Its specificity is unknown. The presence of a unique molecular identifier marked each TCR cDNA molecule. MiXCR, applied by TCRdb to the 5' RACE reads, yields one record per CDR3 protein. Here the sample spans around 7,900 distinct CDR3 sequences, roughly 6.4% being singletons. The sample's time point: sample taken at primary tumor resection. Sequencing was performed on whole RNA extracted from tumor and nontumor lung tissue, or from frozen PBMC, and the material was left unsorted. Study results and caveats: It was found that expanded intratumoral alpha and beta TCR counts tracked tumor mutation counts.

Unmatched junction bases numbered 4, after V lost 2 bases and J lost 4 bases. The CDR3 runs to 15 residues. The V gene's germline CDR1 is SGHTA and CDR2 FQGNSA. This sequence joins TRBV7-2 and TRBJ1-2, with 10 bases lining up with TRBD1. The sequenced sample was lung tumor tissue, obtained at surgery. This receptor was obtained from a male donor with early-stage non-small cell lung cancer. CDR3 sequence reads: CASSLPDRGIYGYTF. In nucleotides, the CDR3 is TGTGCCAGCAGCTTACCGGACAGGGGGATCTATGGCTACACCTTC. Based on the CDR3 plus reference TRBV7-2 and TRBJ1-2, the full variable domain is GAGVSQSPSNKVTEKGKDVELRCDPISGHTALYWYRQSLGQGLEFLIYFQGNSAPDKSGLPSDRFSAERTGGSVSTLTIQRTQQEDSAVYLCASSLPDRGIYGYTFGSGTRLTVV.